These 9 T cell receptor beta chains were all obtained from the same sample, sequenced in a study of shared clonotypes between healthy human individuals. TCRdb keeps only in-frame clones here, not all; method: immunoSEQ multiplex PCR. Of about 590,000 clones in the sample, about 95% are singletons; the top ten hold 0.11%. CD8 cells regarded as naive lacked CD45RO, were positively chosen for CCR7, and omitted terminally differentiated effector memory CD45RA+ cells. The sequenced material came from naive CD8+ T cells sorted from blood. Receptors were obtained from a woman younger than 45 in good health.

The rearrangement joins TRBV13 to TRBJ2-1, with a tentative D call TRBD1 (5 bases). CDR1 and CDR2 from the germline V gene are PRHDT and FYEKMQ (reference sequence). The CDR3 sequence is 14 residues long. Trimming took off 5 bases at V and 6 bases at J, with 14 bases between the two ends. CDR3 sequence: CASSPGHPPNEQFF. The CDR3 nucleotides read TGTGCCAGCAGCCCAGGACATCCCCCCAATGAGCAGTTCTTC.

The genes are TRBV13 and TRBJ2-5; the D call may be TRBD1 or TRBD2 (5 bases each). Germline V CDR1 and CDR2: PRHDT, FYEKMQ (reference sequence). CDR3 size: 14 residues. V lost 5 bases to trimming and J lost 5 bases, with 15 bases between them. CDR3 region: CASSQEGRRETQYF. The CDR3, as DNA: TGTGCCAGCAGCCAAGAGGGGCGAAGGGAGACCCAGTACTTC.

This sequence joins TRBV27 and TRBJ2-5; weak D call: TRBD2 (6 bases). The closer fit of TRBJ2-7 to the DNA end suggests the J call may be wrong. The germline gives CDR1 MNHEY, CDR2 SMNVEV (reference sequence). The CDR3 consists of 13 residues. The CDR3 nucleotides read TGTGCCAGCAGTTTCTCAAGGGACTTCGAGCAGTACTTC. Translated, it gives CASSFSRDFEQYF.

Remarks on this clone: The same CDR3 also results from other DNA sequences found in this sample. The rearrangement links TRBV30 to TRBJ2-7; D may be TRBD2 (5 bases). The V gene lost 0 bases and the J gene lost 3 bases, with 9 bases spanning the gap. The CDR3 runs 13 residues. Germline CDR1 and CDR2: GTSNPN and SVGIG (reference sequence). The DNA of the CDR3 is TGTGCCTGGAGTGTAGGGAGAAGCTACGAGCAGTACTTC. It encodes CAWSVGRSYEQYF.

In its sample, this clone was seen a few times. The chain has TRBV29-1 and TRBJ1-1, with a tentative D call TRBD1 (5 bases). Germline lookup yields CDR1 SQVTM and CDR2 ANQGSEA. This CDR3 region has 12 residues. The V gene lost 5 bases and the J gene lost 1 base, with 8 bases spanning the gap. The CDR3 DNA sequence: TGCAGCGTTTTAACAGGGAACACTGAAGCTTTCTTT. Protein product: CSVLTGNTEAFF.

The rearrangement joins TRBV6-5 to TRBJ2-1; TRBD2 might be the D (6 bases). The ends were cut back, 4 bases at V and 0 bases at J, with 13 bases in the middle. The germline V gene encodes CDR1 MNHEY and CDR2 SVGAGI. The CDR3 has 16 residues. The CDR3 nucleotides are TGTGCCAGCAGTTCGGTGGCGGGACCCTCCTACAATGAGCAGTTCTTC. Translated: CASSSVAGPSYNEQFF.

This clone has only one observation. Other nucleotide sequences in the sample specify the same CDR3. The CDR3 here is CASSQGRGNTEAFF. DNA for the CDR3: TGCGCCAGCAGCCAAGGCAGGGGGAACACTGAAGCTTTCTTT. This chain joins TRBV4-1 and TRBJ1-1; a weak D match, TRBD1 (6 bases). CDR1 MGHRA and CDR2 YSYEKL come from the germline V gene. This CDR3 is built from 14 residues. Between the trimmed V and J ends, which lost 1 base and 1 base, there was a span of 7 bases.

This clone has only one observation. The CDR3 DNA follows: TGTGCCAGCAGTTGGGACCCACGTAGGGAGTCCTACGAGCAGTACTTC. Encoded protein: CASSWDPRRESYEQYF. This chain connects TRBV28 to TRBJ2-7; possibly TRBD1 or TRBD2 for D (5 bases each). Trimming pared 4 bases from V and 1 base from J, leaving 17 bases between. The CDR3 runs to 16 residues. CDR1 MDHEN and CDR2 SYDVKM come from the germline V gene.

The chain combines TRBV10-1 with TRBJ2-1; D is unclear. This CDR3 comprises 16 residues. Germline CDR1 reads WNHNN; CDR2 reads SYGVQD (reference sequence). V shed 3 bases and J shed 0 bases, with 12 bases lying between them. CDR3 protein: CASSDSADNSYNEQFF. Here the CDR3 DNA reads TGCGCCAGCAGTGATTCGGCAGATAACTCCTACAATGAGCAGTTCTTC.